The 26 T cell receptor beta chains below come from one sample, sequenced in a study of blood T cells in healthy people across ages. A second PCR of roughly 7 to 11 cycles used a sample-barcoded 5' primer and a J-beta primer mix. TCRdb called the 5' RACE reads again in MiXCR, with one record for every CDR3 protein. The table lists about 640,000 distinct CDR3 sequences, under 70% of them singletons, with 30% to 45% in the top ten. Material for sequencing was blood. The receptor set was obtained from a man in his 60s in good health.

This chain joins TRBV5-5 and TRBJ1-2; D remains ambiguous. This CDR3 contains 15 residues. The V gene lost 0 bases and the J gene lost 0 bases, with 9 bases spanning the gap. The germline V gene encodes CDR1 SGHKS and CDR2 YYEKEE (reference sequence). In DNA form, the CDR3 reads TGTGCCAGCAGCTTGGGACCGCTCGCTAACTATGGCTACACCTTC. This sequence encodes CASSLGPLANYGYTF.

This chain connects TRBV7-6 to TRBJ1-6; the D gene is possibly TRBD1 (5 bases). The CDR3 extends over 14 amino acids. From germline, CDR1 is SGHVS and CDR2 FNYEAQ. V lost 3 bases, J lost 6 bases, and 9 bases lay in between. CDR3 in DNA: TGTGCCAGCAGCTTCAGGGTGGGTAATTCACCCCTCCACTTT. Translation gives CASSFRVGNSPLHF.

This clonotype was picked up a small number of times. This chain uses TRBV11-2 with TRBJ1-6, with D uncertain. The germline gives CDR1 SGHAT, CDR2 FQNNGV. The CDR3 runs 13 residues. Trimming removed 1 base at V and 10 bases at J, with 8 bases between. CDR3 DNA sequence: TGTGCCAGCAGCTTAGGTGGGAGCTCACCCCTCCACTTT. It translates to CASSLGGSSPLHF.

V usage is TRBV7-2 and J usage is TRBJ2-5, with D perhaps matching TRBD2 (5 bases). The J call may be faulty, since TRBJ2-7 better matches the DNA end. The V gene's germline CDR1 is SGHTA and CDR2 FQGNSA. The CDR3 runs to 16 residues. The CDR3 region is CASSLAVRVEGYEQYF. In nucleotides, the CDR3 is TGTGCCAGCAGCTTAGCAGTGAGGGTCGAAGGCTACGAGCAGTACTTC.

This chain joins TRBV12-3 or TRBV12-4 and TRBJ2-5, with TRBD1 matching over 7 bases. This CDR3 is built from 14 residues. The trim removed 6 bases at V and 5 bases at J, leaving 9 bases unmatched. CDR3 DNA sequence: TGTGCCAGCAGCGACGGGACAGTGGGGGAGACCCAGTACTTC. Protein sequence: CASSDGTVGETQYF.

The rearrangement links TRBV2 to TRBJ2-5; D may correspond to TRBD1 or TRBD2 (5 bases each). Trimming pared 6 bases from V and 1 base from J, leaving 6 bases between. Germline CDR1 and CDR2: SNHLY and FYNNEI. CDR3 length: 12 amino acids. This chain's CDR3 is CASRGTQETQYF. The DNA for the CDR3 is TGTGCCAGCAGGGGGACCCAAGAGACCCAGTACTTC. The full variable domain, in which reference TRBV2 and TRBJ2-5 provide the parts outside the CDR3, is EPEVTQTPSHQVTQMGQEVILRCVPISNHLYFYWYRQILGQKVEFLVSFYNNEISEKSEIFDDQFSVERPDGSNFTLKIRSTKLEDSAMYFCASRGTQETQYFGPGTRLLVL.

CDR3 DNA: TGTGCCAGCAGCTCTGGACTAGCGGGGTATGAGCAGTTCTTC. It is translated as CASSSGLAGYEQFF. The rearrangement joins TRBV7-6 to TRBJ2-1, with 12 nucleotides matching TRBD2. The germline V gene has CDR1 SGHVS and CDR2 FNYEAQ. This CDR3 is 14 amino acids long. After removal of 4 bases from V and 8 bases from J, the junction contained 3 bases not matched to a gene. Drawing the rest from reference TRBV7-6 and TRBJ2-1, the complete variable domain is GAGVSQSPRYKVTKRGQDVALRCDPISGHVSLYWYRQALGQGPEFLTYFNYEAQQDKSGLPNDRFSAERPEGSISTLTIQRTEQRDSAMYRCASSSGLAGYEQFFGPGTRLTVL.

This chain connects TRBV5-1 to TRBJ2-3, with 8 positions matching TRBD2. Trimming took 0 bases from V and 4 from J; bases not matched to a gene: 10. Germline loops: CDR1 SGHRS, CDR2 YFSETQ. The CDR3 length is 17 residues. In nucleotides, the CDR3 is TGCGCCAGCAGCTTGGAACCCGGGGGGGCGAACGCAGATACGCAGTATTTT. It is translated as CASSLEPGGANADTQYF.

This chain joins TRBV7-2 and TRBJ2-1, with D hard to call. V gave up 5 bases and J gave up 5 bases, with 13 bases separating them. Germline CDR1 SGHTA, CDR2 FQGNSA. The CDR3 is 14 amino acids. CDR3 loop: CASSLPPLHNEQFF. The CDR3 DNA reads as TGTGCCAGCAGCCTCCCCCCCTTACACAATGAGCAGTTCTTC.

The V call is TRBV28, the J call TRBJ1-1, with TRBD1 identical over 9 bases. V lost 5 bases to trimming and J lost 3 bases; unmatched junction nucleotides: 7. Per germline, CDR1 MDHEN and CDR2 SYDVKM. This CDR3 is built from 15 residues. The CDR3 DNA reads TGTGCCAGCAGTAAACAGGGGGCCGCGGACACTGAAGCTTTCTTT. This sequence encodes CASSKQGAADTEAFF.

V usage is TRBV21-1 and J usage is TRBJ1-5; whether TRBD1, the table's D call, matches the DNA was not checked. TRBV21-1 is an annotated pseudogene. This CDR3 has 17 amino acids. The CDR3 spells CASSGVGDDGSNQPQHF. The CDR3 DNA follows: TGTGCCAGCAGCGGGGTCGGGGACGACGGTAGCAATCAGCCCCAGCATTTT.

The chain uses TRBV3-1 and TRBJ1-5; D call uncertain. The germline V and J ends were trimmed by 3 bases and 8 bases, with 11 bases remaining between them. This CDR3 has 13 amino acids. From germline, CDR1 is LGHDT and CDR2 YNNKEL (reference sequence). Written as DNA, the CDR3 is TGTGCCAGCAGCCAGGGTCAGGTAAAGCCCCAGCATTTT. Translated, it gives CASSQGQVKPQHF.

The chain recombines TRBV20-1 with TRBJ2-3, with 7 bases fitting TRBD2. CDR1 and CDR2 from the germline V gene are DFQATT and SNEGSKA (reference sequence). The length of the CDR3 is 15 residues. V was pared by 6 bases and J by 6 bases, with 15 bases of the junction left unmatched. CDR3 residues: CSARTGTGRWDTQYF. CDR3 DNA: TGCAGTGCCCGAACCGGGACCGGGAGGTGGGATACGCAGTATTTT.

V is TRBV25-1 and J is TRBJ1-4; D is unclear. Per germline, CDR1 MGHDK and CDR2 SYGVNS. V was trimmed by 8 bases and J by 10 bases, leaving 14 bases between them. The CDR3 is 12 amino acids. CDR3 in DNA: TGTGCCAGCCAGGACCAGCCGGGAAAACTGTTTTTT. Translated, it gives CASQDQPGKLFF. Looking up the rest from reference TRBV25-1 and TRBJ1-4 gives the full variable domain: EADIYQTPRYLVIGTGKKITLECSQTMGHDKMYWYQQDPGMELHLIHYSYGVNSTEKGDLSSESTVSRIRTEHFPLTLESARPSHTSQYLCASQDQPGKLFFGSGTQLSVL.

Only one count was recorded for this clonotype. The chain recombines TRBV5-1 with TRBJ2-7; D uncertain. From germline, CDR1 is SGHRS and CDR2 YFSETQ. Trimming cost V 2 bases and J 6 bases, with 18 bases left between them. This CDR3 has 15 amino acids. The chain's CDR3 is CASSFRSNKVSEQYF. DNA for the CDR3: TGCGCCAGCAGCTTCAGGAGTAATAAGGTCTCCGAGCAGTACTTC.

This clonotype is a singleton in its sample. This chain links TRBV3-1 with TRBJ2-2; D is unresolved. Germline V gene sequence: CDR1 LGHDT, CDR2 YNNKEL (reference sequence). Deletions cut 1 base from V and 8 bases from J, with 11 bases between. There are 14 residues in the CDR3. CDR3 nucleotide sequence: TGTGCCAGCAGCCAAGGTGGTCGAGGAGGGGAGCTGTTTTTT. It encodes CASSQGGRGGELFF.

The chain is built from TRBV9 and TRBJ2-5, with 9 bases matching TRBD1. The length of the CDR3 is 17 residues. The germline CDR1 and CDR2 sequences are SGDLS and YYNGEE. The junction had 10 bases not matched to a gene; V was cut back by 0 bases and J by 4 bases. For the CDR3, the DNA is TGTGCCAGCAGCGTAGGGTGGGGGGACAGGGTTGGAGAGACCCAGTACTTC. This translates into CASSVGWGDRVGETQYF. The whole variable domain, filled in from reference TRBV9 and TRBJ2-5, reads DSGVTQTPKHLITATGQRVTLRCSPRSGDLSVYWYQQSLDQGLQFLIQYYNGEERAKGNILERFSAQQFPDLHSELNLSSLELGDSALYFCASSVGWGDRVGETQYFGPGTRLLVL.

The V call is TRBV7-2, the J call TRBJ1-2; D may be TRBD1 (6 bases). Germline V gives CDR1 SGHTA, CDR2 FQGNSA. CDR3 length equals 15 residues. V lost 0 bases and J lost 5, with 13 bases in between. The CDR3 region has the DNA TGTGCCAGCAGCTTAGCGTCCAGGGGAGGTTATGGCTACACCTTC. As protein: CASSLASRGGYGYTF.

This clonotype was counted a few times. The CDR3 protein is CASSSRGAGDEQYF. The CDR3 DNA sequence: TGTGCCAGCAGCTCCCGAGGGGCGGGGGATGAGCAGTACTTC. The rearrangement joins TRBV5-4 to TRBJ2-5; 7 bases agree with TRBD2. The length of the CDR3 is 14 residues. Germline values: CDR1 SGHNT, CDR2 YYREEE (reference sequence). The V gene end was trimmed by 3 bases and the J gene end by 11 bases; junction bases not matched to a gene: 13.

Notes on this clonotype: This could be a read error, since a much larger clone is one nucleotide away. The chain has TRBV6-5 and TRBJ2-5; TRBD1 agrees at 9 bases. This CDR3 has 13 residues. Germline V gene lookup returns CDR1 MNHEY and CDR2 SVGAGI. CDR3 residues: CASTSDRGYEQNF. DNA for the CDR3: TGTGCCAGCACATCGGACAGGGGCTACGAGCAGAACTTC.

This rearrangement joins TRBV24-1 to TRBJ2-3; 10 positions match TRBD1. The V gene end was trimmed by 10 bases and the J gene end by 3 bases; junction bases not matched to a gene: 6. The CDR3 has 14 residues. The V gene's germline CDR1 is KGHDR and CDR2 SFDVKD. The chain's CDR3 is CATSDRGRTDTQYF. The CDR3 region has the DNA TGTGCCACAAGCGACAGGGGGCGAACAGATACGCAGTATTTT.

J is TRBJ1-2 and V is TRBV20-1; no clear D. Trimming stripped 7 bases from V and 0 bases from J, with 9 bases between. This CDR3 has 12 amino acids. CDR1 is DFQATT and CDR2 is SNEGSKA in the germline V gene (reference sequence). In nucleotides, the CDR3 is TGCAGTGTCACAGCTGCTAACTATGGCTACACCTTC. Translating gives CSVTAANYGYTF.

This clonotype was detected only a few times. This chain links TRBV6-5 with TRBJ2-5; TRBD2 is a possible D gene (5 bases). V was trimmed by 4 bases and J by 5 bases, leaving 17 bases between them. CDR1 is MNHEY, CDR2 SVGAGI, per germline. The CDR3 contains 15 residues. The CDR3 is CASSSDKAGVETQYF. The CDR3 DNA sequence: TGTGCCAGCAGTTCCGACAAGGCCGGGGTTGAGACCCAGTACTTC.

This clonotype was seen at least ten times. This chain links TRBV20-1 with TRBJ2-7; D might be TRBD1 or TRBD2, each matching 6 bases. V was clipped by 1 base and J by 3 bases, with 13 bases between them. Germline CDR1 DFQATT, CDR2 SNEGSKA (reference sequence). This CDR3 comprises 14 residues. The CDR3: CSARAGGGHYEQYF. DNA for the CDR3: TGCAGTGCTAGAGCCGGTGGGGGGCACTACGAGCAGTACTTC.

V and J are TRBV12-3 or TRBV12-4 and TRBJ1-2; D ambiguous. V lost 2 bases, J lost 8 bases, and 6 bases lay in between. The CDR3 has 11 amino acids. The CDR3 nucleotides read TGTGCCAGCAGTTTAAGGGCCGGCTACACCTTC. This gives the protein CASSLRAGYTF.

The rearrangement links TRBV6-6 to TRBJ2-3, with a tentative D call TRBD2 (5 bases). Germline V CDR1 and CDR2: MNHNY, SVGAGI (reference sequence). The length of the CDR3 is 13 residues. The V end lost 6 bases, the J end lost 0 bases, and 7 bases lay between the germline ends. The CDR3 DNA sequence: TGTGCCAGCAGGTGGACTAGCACAGATACGCAGTATTTT. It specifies CASRWTSTDTQYF.